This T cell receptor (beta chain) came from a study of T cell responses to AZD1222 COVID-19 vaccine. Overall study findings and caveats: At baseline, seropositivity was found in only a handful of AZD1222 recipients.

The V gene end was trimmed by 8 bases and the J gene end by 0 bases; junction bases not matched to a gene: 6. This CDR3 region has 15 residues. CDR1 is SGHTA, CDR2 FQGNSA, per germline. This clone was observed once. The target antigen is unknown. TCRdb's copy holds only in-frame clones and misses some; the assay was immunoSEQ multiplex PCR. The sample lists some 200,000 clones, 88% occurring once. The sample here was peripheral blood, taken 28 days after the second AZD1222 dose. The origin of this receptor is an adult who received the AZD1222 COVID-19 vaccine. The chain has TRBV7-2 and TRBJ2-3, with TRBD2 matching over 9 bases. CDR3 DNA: TGTGCCAGCGGAAGACTAGCGGTTAGCACAGATACGCAGTATTTT. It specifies CASGRLAVSTDTQYF. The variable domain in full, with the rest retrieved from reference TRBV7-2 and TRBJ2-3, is GAGVSQSPSNKVTEKGKDVELRCDPISGHTALYWYRQSLGQGLEFLIYFQGNSAPDKSGLPSDRFSAERTGGSVSTLTIQRTQQEDSAVYLCASGRLAVSTDTQYFGPGTRLTVL.